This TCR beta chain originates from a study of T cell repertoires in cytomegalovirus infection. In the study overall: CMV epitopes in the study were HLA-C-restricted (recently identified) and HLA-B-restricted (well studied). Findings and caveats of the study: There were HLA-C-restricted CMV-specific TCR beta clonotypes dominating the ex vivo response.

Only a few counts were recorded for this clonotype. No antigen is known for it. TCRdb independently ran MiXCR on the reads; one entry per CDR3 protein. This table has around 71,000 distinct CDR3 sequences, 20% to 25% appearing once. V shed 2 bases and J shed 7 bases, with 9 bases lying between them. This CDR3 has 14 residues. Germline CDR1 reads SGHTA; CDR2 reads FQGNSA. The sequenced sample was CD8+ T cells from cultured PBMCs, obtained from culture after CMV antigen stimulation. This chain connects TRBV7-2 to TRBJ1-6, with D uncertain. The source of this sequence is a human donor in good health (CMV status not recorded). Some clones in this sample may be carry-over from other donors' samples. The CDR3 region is CASSLPGRNSPLHF. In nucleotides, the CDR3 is TGTGCCAGCAGCTTACCGGGGAGAAATTCACCCCTCCACTTT. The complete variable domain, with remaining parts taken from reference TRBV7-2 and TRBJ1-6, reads GAGVSQSPSNKVTEKGKDVELRCDPISGHTALYWYRQSLGQGLEFLIYFQGNSAPDKSGLPSDRFSAERTGGSVSTLTIQRTQQEDSAVYLCASSLPGRNSPLHFGNGTRLTVT.